This T cell receptor beta chain originates from a study of type 1 regulatory T cells. At the level of the study: T-allo10 is an in vitro-generated, Tr1-enriched CD4 T cell product specific for alloantigen.

CDR3 length: 13 amino acids. The germline V gene encodes CDR1 LNHNV and CDR2 YYDKDF (reference sequence). TCRdb reanalysed the reads using MiXCR and keeps one entry per CDR3 protein. Of 80,000 to 100,000 distinct CDR3 sequences detected, 25% to 40% appear once; the ten largest clones hold less than 2.5%. For this clonotype: Mismatch with germline at one junction end may stem from a read error.

The clonotype originates from a human donor in good health. The rearrangement links TRBV15 to TRBJ1-5; TRBD1 matches 7 bases. The sample comprised CD4+ T cells, either the whole sample or a sorted fraction (not recorded which). In DNA, the CDR3 is TGTGACACCAGCAGAGAAGGGGGCTCGGCCCAGCATTTT. Protein sequence: CDTSREGGSAQHF.